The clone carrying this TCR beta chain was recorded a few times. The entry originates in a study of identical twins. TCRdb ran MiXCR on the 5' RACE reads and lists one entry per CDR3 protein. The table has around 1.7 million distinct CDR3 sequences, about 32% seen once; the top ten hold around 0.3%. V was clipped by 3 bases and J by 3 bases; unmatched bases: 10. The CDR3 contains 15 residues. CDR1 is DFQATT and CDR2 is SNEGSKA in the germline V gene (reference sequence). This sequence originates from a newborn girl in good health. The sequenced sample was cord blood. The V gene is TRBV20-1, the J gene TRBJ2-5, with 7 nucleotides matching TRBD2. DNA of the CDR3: TGCAGTGCTAGTAGCGGGTTCGGGTGGAAAGAGACCCAGTACTTC. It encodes CSASSGFGWKETQYF.